Listed below are T cell receptor beta chains from one sample, sequenced in a study of PD-1 blockade in mismatch repair-deficient tumors. Only in-frame clones appear in the TCRdb table, and some are missing; sequencing was by immunoSEQ multiplex PCR. The sample has roughly 50,000 clones, roughly 75% seen once; the top ten hold 2.5% to 4%. The input for sequencing was peripheral blood, taken 4 weeks after starting pembrolizumab. The receptors were sampled from an adult with mismatch repair-deficient cancer. Each CDR3 is given with its conserved first and last residue. The D gene is left open where the match is weak. The listing skips clone size in some rows; elsewhere it reads once, few, many or a size class.

cdr3_length j_call clone_size v_call d_call cdr3_aa cdr3_nt
13 TRBJ1-2 . TRBV19 . CASSMGRDIGYTF TGTGCCAGTAGTATGGGGAGGGACATCGGCTACACCTTC
15 TRBJ2-5 few TRBV2 TRBD2 CASSGDGGSRETQYF TGTGCCAGCAGTGGTGACGGGGGGTCAAGGGAGACCCAGTACTTC
12 TRBJ2-7 . TRBV11-2 . CASSLERHEQYF TGTGCCAGCAGCTTAGAGCGGCACGAGCAGTACTTC
15 TRBJ2-3 once TRBV19 TRBD1 CASSIGTGLTDTQYF TGTGCCAGTAGTATTGGGACAGGGCTCACAGATACGCAGTATTTT
14 TRBJ1-1 . TRBV7-9 . CASSQGLMDTEAFF TGTGCCAGCAGTCAAGGTCTTATGGACACTGAAGCTTTCTTT
12 TRBJ1-1 . TRBV25-1 . CASSDANTEAFF TGTGCCAGCAGTGACGCGAACACTGAAGCTTTCTTT
13 TRBJ1-1 . TRBV27 . CASRPRGNTEAFF TGTGCCAGCAGGCCGCGGGGGAACACTGAAGCTTTCTTT
16 TRBJ2-1 . TRBV19 . CASSSGTTELNNEQFF TGTGCCAGTAGTAGCGGGACAACTGAATTAAACAATGAGCAGTTCTTC
12 TRBJ2-7 . TRBV30 . CAWSRQVDEQYF TGTGCCTGGAGTAGGCAGGTTGACGAGCAGTACTTC
14 TRBJ1-1 few TRBV27 . CASSLGGANTEAFF TGTGCCAGCAGTTTAGGGGGGGCGAACACTGAAGCTTTCTTT
16 TRBJ2-7 few TRBV5-1 . CASQSGWTNRFYEQYF TGCGCCAGCCAGTCCGGGTGGACAAATCGATTCTACGAGCAGTACTTC
12 TRBJ1-5 . TRBV6-1 TRBD1 CAIRTGGQPQHF TGTGCCATTAGGACAGGGGGTCAGCCCCAGCATTTT
14 TRBJ2-7 . TRBV19 TRBD2 CASSSQAGVLEQYF TGTGCCAGTAGTTCCCAAGCGGGAGTGCTTGAGCAGTACTTC
18 TRBJ1-2 . TRBV2 TRBD1 CASSYRTGRPNTNYGYTF TGTGCCAGCAGTTACCGGACAGGGCGGCCAAATACTAACTATGGCTACACCTTC
12 TRBJ2-3 . TRBV30 . CAWSERTDTQYF TGTGCCTGGAGTGAACGCACAGATACGCAGTATTTT
16 TRBJ2-7 . TRBV21-1 . CASSKETGLKSYEQYF TGTGCCAGCAGCAAAGAGACAGGGCTTAAGTCCTACGAGCAGTACTTC
16 TRBJ2-3 . TRBV13 . CASSLGRGTHTDTQYF TGTGCCAGCAGCTTAGGCCGCGGGACGCACACAGATACGCAGTATTTT
17 TRBJ2-7 . TRBV4-3 . CASSQDHFGDRAYEQYF TGCGCCAGCAGCCAAGATCATTTCGGGGACCGGGCCTACGAGCAGTACTTC
18 TRBJ1-2 . TRBV5-1 TRBD1 CASSSEGTGLKANYGYTF TGCGCCAGCAGCTCAGAGGGGACAGGATTGAAAGCTAACTATGGCTACACCTTC